This is a list of T cell receptor beta chains from one sample in a study of response to subunit inactivated influenza vaccine. Each CDR3 protein gets one entry after TCRdb re-called the RT-PCR reads with MiXCR. The table records about 520,000 distinct CDR3 sequences, roughly 27% of them present only once. This sample comprised CD4+ T cells sorted from PBMCs, obtained around 5 days after vaccination. Every receptor here comes from a man aged 50 or older who received an inactivated influenza vaccine. The CDR3 runs from the conserved cysteine through the conserved F or W.

CDR3 protein: CATSDAGQGITQPQHF
V gene: TRBV24-1

CDR3 protein: CATSRDREGAGMRTDTQYF
V gene: TRBV15

CDR3 protein: CASSLFRDMPDTQYF
V gene: TRBV12-3/TRBV12-4

CDR3 protein: CATRDNSYNEQFF
V gene: TRBV6-2/TRBV6-3

CDR3 protein: CASSLAGQLYGYTF
V gene: TRBV5-1

CDR3 protein: CSAFPRGSGQPQHF
V gene: TRBV20-1

CDR3 protein: CASSSPGRQGFNIQYF
V gene: TRBV28

CDR3 protein: CASSPLRDRNEQFF
V gene: TRBV12-3/TRBV12-4

CDR3 protein: CASSWDRGPTSYNEQFF
V gene: TRBV5-1

CDR3 protein: CASSQRGQGGDTEAFF
V gene: TRBV4-3

CDR3 protein: CSAGPETTSYEQYF
V gene: TRBV20-1

CDR3 protein: CASSQDVGNSYNEQFF
V gene: TRBV4-1

CDR3 protein: CASSQDRASGGFGTQYF
V gene: TRBV4-3

CDR3 protein: CAWAPANTGELFF
V gene: TRBV30

CDR3 protein: CAISPGQVNTDTQYF
V gene: TRBV10-3

CDR3 protein: CSAQAGRSNEKLFF
V gene: TRBV20-1

CDR3 protein: CASSQDGQGYGQPQHF
V gene: TRBV4-3

CDR3 protein: CASSLARTAEQFF
V gene: TRBV7-2

CDR3 protein: CSAEKDLIADTQYF
V gene: TRBV20-1

CDR3 protein: CASSRGGYNEQFF
V gene: TRBV6-5

CDR3 protein: CATSRDVGRYNEQFF
V gene: TRBV15

CDR3 protein: CAISVGGGDNEQFF
V gene: TRBV10-3

CDR3 protein: CASSWGLAGETDTQYF
V gene: TRBV5-1

CDR3 protein: CASSLALVGKETYEQYF
V gene: TRBV7-8

CDR3 protein: CASSEGLAGGSYEQYF
V gene: TRBV7-2

CDR3 protein: CSARDPGGRANEQFF
V gene: TRBV20-1

CDR3 protein: CASRQTGLAGRIGEQYF
V gene: TRBV3-1

CDR3 protein: CASSLASWGGWSSDTQYF
V gene: TRBV12-3/TRBV12-4

CDR3 protein: CAISPATGSHEQYF
V gene: TRBV10-3